The rows below give T cell receptor beta chains drawn from one sample of a study of shared clonotypes between healthy human individuals. The data were produced by immunoSEQ multiplex PCR, yet TCRdb's version contains in-frame clones alone and is incomplete. The sample holds around 2,000,000 clones; about 95% are singletons and the top ten take about 1.1%. Material for sequencing was naive CD8+ T cells sorted from blood. These receptor sequences come from a man aged 18 to 29 in good health. CDR3s include the opening cysteine and the closing phenylalanine or tryptophan. Fields, in order: clone size, D gene, V gene, J gene, CDR3 DNA, CDR3 protein. A D gene is named only where the DNA matches it firmly. Clone size is given for some rows only: seen once, a few or many times, or a class if the clone is expanded.

size: .; D: .; V: TRBV27; J: TRBJ2-1; DNA: TGTGCCAGCAGTTTATCAGAGACGGCCTCCTACAATGAGCAGTTCTTC; CDR3: CASSLSETASYNEQFF
size: .; D: .; V: TRBV6-6; J: TRBJ1-1; DNA: TGTGCCAGCCTAATGGGGGGGAACACTGAAGCTTTCTTT; CDR3: CASLMGGNTEAFF
size: few; D: .; V: TRBV9; J: TRBJ1-1; DNA: TGTGCCAGCAGCGTAGGGTCCGGCACTGAAGCTTTCTTT; CDR3: CASSVGSGTEAFF
size: .; D: TRBD1; V: TRBV6-1; J: TRBJ2-6; DNA: TGTGCCAGCCGACAGGGGACTGGGGCCAACGTCCTGACTTTC; CDR3: CASRQGTGANVLTF
size: .; D: .; V: TRBV4-1; J: TRBJ2-5; DNA: TGCGCCAGCAGCCAAGACGACCCCGCGGCAGAAGAGACCCAGTACTTC; CDR3: CASSQDDPAAEETQYF
size: few; D: TRBD2; V: TRBV7-2; J: TRBJ2-7; DNA: TGTGCCAGCAGCCCCGGGGGCGGGACTAGCGGCAAGCAGTACTTC; CDR3: CASSPGGGTSGKQYF
size: .; D: TRBD1; V: TRBV11-2; J: TRBJ2-1; DNA: TGTGCCAGCAGCTTAGTACAGGGGTCCTCCTACAATGAGCAGTTCTTC; CDR3: CASSLVQGSSYNEQFF
size: .; D: .; V: TRBV13; J: TRBJ2-7; DNA: TGTGCCAGCAGCTTTGGGACGGCCTCCCACGAGCAGTACTTC; CDR3: CASSFGTASHEQYF
size: .; D: .; V: TRBV7-9; J: TRBJ2-7; DNA: TGTGCCAGCAGCTTAGGGGTCTTCTACGAGCAGTACTTC; CDR3: CASSLGVFYEQYF
size: .; D: TRBD1; V: TRBV7-9; J: TRBJ2-7; DNA: TGTGCCAGCAGCTTAGCGAGAGGGGGCCCCTACGAGCAGTACTTC; CDR3: CASSLARGGPYEQYF
size: .; D: .; V: TRBV29-1; J: TRBJ2-7; DNA: TGCAGCGTTGAAGGCCAGGGCACCTACGAGCAGTACTTC; CDR3: CSVEGQGTYEQYF
size: once; D: TRBD1; V: TRBV7-9; J: TRBJ2-7; DNA: TGTGCCAGCAGCTCCACTACCGGGACAGGGGGCTATAAGTACTTC; CDR3: CASSSTTGTGGYKYF
size: .; D: .; V: TRBV19; J: TRBJ2-7; DNA: TGTGCCAGTAGTATTATCGAGGGCTACGAGCAGTACTTC; CDR3: CASSIIEGYEQYF
size: .; D: .; V: TRBV19; J: TRBJ2-7; DNA: TGTGCCAGTAGTATAGGCGGAGGCTACGAGCAGTACTTC; CDR3: CASSIGGGYEQYF
size: .; D: .; V: TRBV6-1; J: TRBJ1-2; DNA: TGTGCCAGCAGTGCCCAGGAGGGGGGAGATGGCTACACCTTC; CDR3: CASSAQEGGDGYTF
size: .; D: .; V: TRBV6-1; J: TRBJ2-7; DNA: TGTGCCAGCAGCCAGATGTCCTACGAGCAGTACTTC; CDR3: CASSQMSYEQYF
size: .; D: .; V: TRBV29-1; J: TRBJ2-3; DNA: TGCAGCGTTGAAGGGGATGGCGAAGATACGCAGTATTTT; CDR3: CSVEGDGEDTQYF
size: .; D: .; V: TRBV2; J: TRBJ2-1; DNA: TGTGCCAGCAGTGACCAGACCATCGCGGATGAGCAGTTCTTC; CDR3: CASSDQTIADEQFF
size: .; D: TRBD2; V: TRBV7-9; J: TRBJ2-7; DNA: TGTGCCAGCAGCTCGGGGGACTATACGGAGGAGCAGTACTTC; CDR3: CASSSGDYTEEQYF
size: .; D: .; V: TRBV7-8; J: TRBJ1-1; DNA: TGTGCCAGCAGCCCTAGTGGTTGGGGACTGAACACTGAAGCTTTCTTT; CDR3: CASSPSGWGLNTEAFF
size: .; D: .; V: TRBV9; J: TRBJ2-3; DNA: TGTGCCAGCAGCGTAGGGGGGCTAGATACGCAGTATTTT; CDR3: CASSVGGLDTQYF
size: .; D: TRBD2; V: TRBV7-6; J: TRBJ2-2; DNA: TGTGCCAGCAGCTTACTTCTCCGCGGGGGGGCCGGGGAGCTGTTTTTT; CDR3: CASSLLLRGGAGELFF
size: .; D: .; V: TRBV4-3; J: TRBJ2-6; DNA: TGCGCCAGCAGCCAAGACAGAGCGGACTCTGGGGCCAACGTCCTGACTTTC; CDR3: CASSQDRADSGANVLTF
size: .; D: .; V: TRBV7-9; J: TRBJ1-1; DNA: TGTGCCAGCACCACGGGACACTCCGGGACTGAAGCTTTCTTT; CDR3: CASTTGHSGTEAFF
size: .; D: .; V: TRBV19; J: TRBJ2-7; DNA: TGTGCCAGTAGTATGGACAGCTCCTACGAGCAGTACTTC; CDR3: CASSMDSSYEQYF
size: .; D: .; V: TRBV7-8; J: TRBJ2-7; DNA: TGTGCCAGCAGCTTTCCGGAGGGAGAACCCTACGAGCAGTACTTC; CDR3: CASSFPEGEPYEQYF
size: .; D: TRBD2; V: TRBV27; J: TRBJ2-3; DNA: TGTGCCAGCAGTTTAGGTCTAGCGGGAGTAGACTGGAGCACAGATACGCAGTATTTT; CDR3: CASSLGLAGVDWSTDTQYF
size: once; D: .; V: TRBV6-1; J: TRBJ2-3; DNA: TGTGCCAGCAGTGAAGACGATACGCAGTATTTT; CDR3: CASSEDDTQYF
size: .; D: .; V: TRBV7-9; J: TRBJ1-2; DNA: TGTGCCAGCAACACGCCGGGTTTTAACTATGGCTACACCTTC; CDR3: CASNTPGFNYGYTF
size: once; D: TRBD1; V: TRBV4-1; J: TRBJ2-1; DNA: TGCGCCAGCAGCCAAGAGTCCAGGGGGATAGATGAGCAGTTCTTC; CDR3: CASSQESRGIDEQFF
size: once; D: .; V: TRBV7-6; J: TRBJ1-2; DNA: TGTGCCAGCAGCTTAAGGGCGGGACGCGGCTTTGGCTACACCTTC; CDR3: CASSLRAGRGFGYTF
size: once; D: .; V: TRBV14; J: TRBJ1-1; DNA: TGTGCCAGCAGCCAAGATGGGAAGCAGTTGATGATGAACACTGAAGCTTTCTTT; CDR3: CASSQDGKQLMMNTEAFF
size: .; D: .; V: TRBV19; J: TRBJ1-2; DNA: TGTGCCAGTAGTATAGAGAATCATTCCTGGTCTGGCTACACCTTC; CDR3: CASSIENHSWSGYTF
size: once; D: .; V: TRBV6-1; J: TRBJ2-7; DNA: TGTGCCAGCAGTGAAGGGGACAAGGGGTCCAACTACGAGCAGTACTTC; CDR3: CASSEGDKGSNYEQYF
size: once; D: TRBD1; V: TRBV5-6; J: TRBJ2-1; DNA: TGTGCCAGCAGCTGGGGGACAGGGGCCCTTGAGCAGTTCTTC; CDR3: CASSWGTGALEQFF
size: .; D: .; V: TRBV5-4; J: TRBJ2-7; DNA: TGTGCCAGCAGCTTGGGCGGGACTCCCGCCGACGAGCAGTACTTC; CDR3: CASSLGGTPADEQYF
size: .; D: TRBD1; V: TRBV30; J: TRBJ2-3; DNA: TGTGCCTGGAGTCTATTTCGGACAGGTACCCGCACAGATACGCAGTATTTT; CDR3: CAWSLFRTGTRTDTQYF
size: .; D: .; V: TRBV5-4; J: TRBJ1-5; DNA: TGTGCCAGCAGCCCCGACACCAATCAGCCCCAGCATTTT; CDR3: CASSPDTNQPQHF
size: .; D: TRBD2; V: TRBV6-5; J: TRBJ2-5; DNA: TGTGCCAGCACCAATCCCGGGAGGGAGGGAGAGACCCAGTACTTC; CDR3: CASTNPGREGETQYF
size: .; D: .; V: TRBV5-6; J: TRBJ2-3; DNA: TGTGCCAGCAGCTTGGTGATTAGCACAGATACGCAGTATTTT; CDR3: CASSLVISTDTQYF
size: .; D: TRBD2; V: TRBV13; J: TRBJ2-3; DNA: TGTGCCAGCAGCACTAGCGGGGGGGCCGGAGATACGCAGTATTTT; CDR3: CASSTSGGAGDTQYF
size: .; D: TRBD1; V: TRBV4-1; J: TRBJ1-1; DNA: TGCGCCAGCAGCTATCGACAGGGTACCGAAGCTTTCTTT; CDR3: CASSYRQGTEAFF
size: .; D: TRBD2; V: TRBV15; J: TRBJ2-7; DNA: TGTGCCACCAGGATGGGGGGGTCAGGTTCCTACGAGCAGTACTTC; CDR3: CATRMGGSGSYEQYF
size: .; D: .; V: TRBV27; J: TRBJ1-6; DNA: TGTGCCAGCAGTTTGGGACAAGATAATTCACCCCTCCACTTT; CDR3: CASSLGQDNSPLHF
size: .; D: TRBD2; V: TRBV13; J: TRBJ2-7; DNA: TGTGCCAGCAGCCCCCTAGCGGGGCGCTACGAGCAGTACTTC; CDR3: CASSPLAGRYEQYF
size: .; D: TRBD1; V: TRBV7-9; J: TRBJ2-2; DNA: TGTGCCAGCACCCTACAGGGGGCTACCGGGGAGCTGTTTTTT; CDR3: CASTLQGATGELFF
size: .; D: .; V: TRBV6-4; J: TRBJ2-3; DNA: TGTGCCAGCAGTGAGCCCATTGAGCGGGGCACAGATACGCAGTATTTT; CDR3: CASSEPIERGTDTQYF
size: .; D: TRBD1; V: TRBV10-3; J: TRBJ2-7; DNA: TGTGCCATCAGTGACCCGACAGGGGGCCTCTACGAGCAGTACTTC; CDR3: CAISDPTGGLYEQYF
size: once; D: .; V: TRBV19; J: TRBJ2-2; DNA: TGTGCCAGTAGTATAGATCAAAACACCGGGGAGCTGTTTTTT; CDR3: CASSIDQNTGELFF
size: .; D: .; V: TRBV19; J: TRBJ1-2; DNA: TGTGCCAGTTTAAAGGGACCGGGGGGTTATGGCTACACCTTC; CDR3: CASLKGPGGYGYTF
size: .; D: .; V: TRBV4-3; J: TRBJ2-7; DNA: TGCGCCAGCAGCCAAGGAAGCGGACCCTCCTACGAGCAGTACTTC; CDR3: CASSQGSGPSYEQYF
size: .; D: TRBD1; V: TRBV7-3; J: TRBJ2-2; DNA: TGTGCCAGCAGCTGGGCAGGGGGCAACACCGGGGAGCTGTTTTTT; CDR3: CASSWAGGNTGELFF
size: .; D: TRBD2; V: TRBV9; J: TRBJ2-7; DNA: TGTGCCAGCAGCCAAAGCGGGAGCGACGAGCAGTACTTC; CDR3: CASSQSGSDEQYF
size: .; D: TRBD2; V: TRBV6-5; J: TRBJ2-7; DNA: TGTGCCAGCAGTTTGGCTAGCGGAGCCTACGAGCAGTACTTC; CDR3: CASSLASGAYEQYF
size: .; D: .; V: TRBV29-1; J: TRBJ2-7; DNA: TGCAGCGTCATCGGGATTTCGTACGAGCAGTACTTC; CDR3: CSVIGISYEQYF